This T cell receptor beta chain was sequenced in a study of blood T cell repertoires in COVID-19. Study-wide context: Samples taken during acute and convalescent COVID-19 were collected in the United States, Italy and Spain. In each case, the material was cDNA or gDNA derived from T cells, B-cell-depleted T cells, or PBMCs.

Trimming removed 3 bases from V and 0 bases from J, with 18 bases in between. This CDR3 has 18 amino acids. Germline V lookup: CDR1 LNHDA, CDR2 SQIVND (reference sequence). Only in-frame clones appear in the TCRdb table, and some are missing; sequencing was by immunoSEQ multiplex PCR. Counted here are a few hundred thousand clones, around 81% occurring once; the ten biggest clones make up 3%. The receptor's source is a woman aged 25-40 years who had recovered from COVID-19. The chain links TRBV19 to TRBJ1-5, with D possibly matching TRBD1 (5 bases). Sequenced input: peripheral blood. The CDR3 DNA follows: TGTGCCAGTAGTATTGCCAGATCTAGGGGTTATAGCAATCAGCCCCAGCATTTT. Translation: CASSIARSRGYSNQPQHF.